The 20 T cell receptor beta chains below come from one sample, sequenced in a study of cytomegalovirus exposure and HLA in healthy donors. The study ran its PCR with 60 Vbeta and 13 Jbeta primers. Measured with immunoSEQ multiplex PCR; TCRdb has only the in-frame clones, and not every one. The sample records over 200,000 clones, approximately 80% being singletons. The material sequenced was PBMCs. Receptors were obtained from a male donor in good health and CMV-seronegative.

V usage is TRBV27 and J usage is TRBJ2-5, with 7 bases fitting TRBD2. The germline V gene has CDR1 MNHEY and CDR2 SMNVEV (reference sequence). CDR3 length: 14 amino acids. Trimming cost V 2 bases and J 5 bases; bases outside gene matches: 5. The CDR3 protein is CASSLEGGWETQYF. The DNA of the CDR3 is TGTGCCAGCAGTTTAGAGGGAGGGTGGGAGACCCAGTACTTC.

The V call is TRBV5-1, the J call TRBJ2-5, with TRBD2 identical over 7 bases. Trimming removed 7 bases from V and 5 bases from J; junction bases left unmatched: 8. The CDR3 totals 13 residues. The V gene's germline CDR1 is SGHRS and CDR2 YFSETQ. The CDR3 loop is CASSGIGRETQYF. CDR3 coding DNA: TGCGCCAGCTCCGGCATCGGGAGGGAGACCCAGTACTTC.

This clone was recorded once. The junction departs from the called germline gene at one end, perhaps through a read error. V gene TRBV7-9 combines with J gene TRBJ1-1; D call uncertain. Germline V CDR1 and CDR2: SEHNR, FQNEAQ (reference sequence). CDR3 length: 12 amino acids. The CDR3 is CSSSSPVTEAFF. CDR3 DNA sequence: TGTTCCAGCAGCTCCCCGGTTACTGAAGCTTTCTTT.

The V and J genes are TRBV11-2 and TRBJ1-4; D is undetermined. Trimming cost V 0 bases and J 8 bases, with 19 bases left between them. CDR1 and CDR2 from the germline V gene are SGHAT and FQNNGV. The length of the CDR3 is 17 residues. This chain's CDR3 is CASSLEEAVGVREKLFF. CDR3 nucleotides: TGTGCCAGCAGCTTAGAGGAGGCGGTCGGGGTTCGGGAAAAACTGTTTTTT.

This clone has just one count. DNA of the CDR3: TGTGCCAGCAAAAGCGGGAGTCACTACAATGAGCAGTTCTTC. This codes for CASKSGSHYNEQFF. The genes are TRBV7-6 and TRBJ2-1; 8 nucleotides line up with TRBD2. V shed 7 bases and J 3 bases; nucleotides not matched to a gene: 5. The length of the CDR3 is 14 residues. CDR1 and CDR2 from the germline V gene are SGHVS and FNYEAQ.

V is TRBV7-9 and J is TRBJ1-1; 9 bases are shared with TRBD1. Germline CDR1 SEHNR, CDR2 FQNEAQ (reference sequence). V was clipped by 3 bases and J by 0 bases; unmatched bases: 2. The CDR3 extends over 15 amino acids. CDR3 nucleotides: TGTGCCAGCAGCTTCGGACAGGGGTTGAACACTGAAGCTTTCTTT. It translates to CASSFGQGLNTEAFF.

The V and J genes are TRBV27 and TRBJ2-7; 9 nucleotides align to TRBD1. Trimming took 6 bases from V and 1 from J; bases not matched to a gene: 7. The CDR3 sequence is 15 residues long. The germline CDR1 and CDR2 sequences are MNHEY and SMNVEV (reference sequence). Here the CDR3 DNA reads TGTGCCAGCAGCCCGGGACAGGGCACTTCCTACGAGCAGTACTTC. This encodes CASSPGQGTSYEQYF.

This CDR3 is CASSLRTGINSPLHF. CDR3 in DNA: TGTGCCAGCAGCTTACGGACAGGGATTAATTCACCCCTCCACTTT. The chain joins TRBV5-4 to TRBJ1-6, with TRBD1 matching 8 bases. The J segment lost 6 bases and the V segment lost 2 bases, leaving 4 bases of the junction unmatched. Germline-derived CDR1 and CDR2 are SGHNT and YYREEE (reference sequence). The length of the CDR3 is 15 residues.

The chain couples TRBV6-5 to TRBJ2-7; D possibly corresponds to TRBD2 (6 bases). This CDR3 contains 15 residues. Germline CDR1 reads MNHEY; CDR2 reads SVGAGI. The V end was cut by 0 bases, the J end by 6 bases, with 15 bases between. The CDR3 region is CASSYSAGRGFEQYF. The CDR3 bases are TGTGCCAGCAGTTACTCGGCGGGACGGGGTTTCGAGCAGTACTTC.

V is TRBV19 and J is TRBJ2-1, with no clear D. Germline CDR1 LNHDA, CDR2 SQIVND (reference sequence). Trimming removed 6 bases from V and 6 bases from J, with 9 bases in between. This CDR3 contains 12 residues. Here the CDR3 DNA reads TGTGCCAGTAGCCGAGACACCAATGAGCAGTTCTTC. Residues: CASSRDTNEQFF.

Only a few counts were recorded for this clone. The chain has TRBV14 and TRBJ2-6; 7 positions agree with TRBD2. CDR1 SGHDN and CDR2 FVKESK come from the germline V gene. The CDR3 is 14 amino acids. Unmatched junction bases numbered 0, after V lost 5 bases and J lost 2 bases. The CDR3 spells CASSGLAGANVLTF. The CDR3 region has the DNA TGTGCCAGCAGCGGACTAGCTGGGGCCAACGTCCTGACTTTC.

The CDR3 here is CASSEGRQGQTQYF. CDR3 DNA sequence: TGTGCCAGCAGTGAAGGCCGCCAGGGTCAGACGCAGTATTTT. V is TRBV2 and J is TRBJ2-3, with D perhaps TRBD1 (5 bases). Germline V gene lookup returns CDR1 SNHLY and CDR2 FYNNEI. The CDR3 loop spans 14 amino acids. Trimming removed 1 base at V and 9 bases at J, with 14 bases between.

As concerns this clone: One end of the junction varies from germline; a read error may be responsible. The chain carries TRBV7-7 and TRBJ2-2, with TRBD2 matching 8 bases. This CDR3 comprises 15 residues. Germline V lookup: CDR1 SSHAT, CDR2 FNYEAQ (reference sequence). CDR3 residues: CASSLEGLETGELFF. The DNA of the CDR3 is TGTGCTAGCAGCTTAGAGGGACTAGAAACCGGGGAGCTGTTTTTT.

The chain recombines TRBV11-2 with TRBJ2-7; unclear D gene. Germline CDR1 is SGHAT and CDR2 is FQNNGV. The length of the CDR3 is 16 residues. Trimming removed 0 bases from V and 2 bases from J, with 14 bases in between. Here the CDR3 reads CASSLDRAGFPYEQYF. The DNA of the CDR3 is TGTGCCAGCAGCTTAGATCGAGCAGGTTTTCCCTACGAGCAGTACTTC.

This clone was counted a few times. J is TRBJ1-5 and V is TRBV6-6; tentative D call: TRBD1 (6 bases). The CDR3 has 14 residues. CDR1 and CDR2 (germline): MNHNY, SVGAGI (reference sequence). Trimming took 2 bases from V and 6 from J, leaving 11 bases between them. The CDR3 DNA sequence: TGTGCCAGCAGTTACGGGGGGGGCACTCAGCCCCAGCATTTT. It is translated as CASSYGGGTQPQHF.

The chain has TRBV10-3 and TRBJ2-7; 11 bases line up with TRBD1. The trim removed 2 bases at V and 2 bases at J, leaving 2 bases unmatched. This CDR3 has 15 amino acids. CDR1 ENHRY and CDR2 SYGVKD come from the germline V gene. The CDR3 bases are TGTGCCATCAGTGAGGTGGGACAGGGGGCCTACGAGCAGTACTTC. Translation gives CAISEVGQGAYEQYF.

The rearrangement uses TRBV5-1 and TRBJ2-7, with D perhaps matching TRBD2 (5 bases). The CDR3 totals 15 residues. V was trimmed by 0 bases and J by 7 bases, leaving 17 bases between them. Germline V gives CDR1 SGHRS, CDR2 YFSETQ. CDR3: CASSLEGGGYSEQYF. The CDR3 DNA reads as TGCGCCAGCAGCTTGGAAGGAGGAGGCTACTCAGAGCAGTACTTC.

The genes are TRBV27 and TRBJ2-7, with 7 positions matching TRBD2. Germline V gene data show CDR1 as MNHEY and CDR2 as SMNVEV (reference sequence). This CDR3 spans 14 amino acids. Trimming removed 2 bases from V and 2 bases from J; junction bases left unmatched: 3. The CDR3 here is CASSLSGITYEQYF. CDR3 coding DNA: TGTGCCAGCAGTTTAAGCGGGATCACCTACGAGCAGTACTTC.

The rearrangement joins TRBV30 to TRBJ2-5; no clear D. The CDR3 covers 12 residues. Per the germline V gene, CDR1 is GTSNPN and CDR2 is SVGIG (reference sequence). V was cut by 0 bases and J by 7 bases, with 9 bases left in between. This chain's CDR3 is CAWSVRSGTQYF. As DNA, the CDR3 is TGTGCCTGGAGTGTACGCTCGGGGACCCAGTACTTC.

The chain is built from TRBV9 and TRBJ2-7, with D unclear. The CDR3 sequence is 14 residues long. CDR1 is SGDLS, CDR2 YYNGEE, per germline. The V end lost 5 bases, the J end lost 1 base, and 13 bases lay between the germline ends. CDR3 sequence: CASRDTRWSYEQYF. CDR3 in DNA: TGTGCCAGCAGAGACACCAGGTGGTCCTACGAGCAGTACTTC.